The 17 T cell receptor beta chains reported below all come from one sample, sequenced in a study of blood T cell repertoires in COVID-19. The repertoire was sequenced with immunoSEQ multiplex PCR; TCRdb's copy has only in-frame clones and lacks some. The sample lists roughly 500,000 clones, 89% seen once, with around 0.9% in the top ten. The material sequenced was peripheral blood. The receptors shown here come from a man younger than 35 with COVID-19, enrolled during active disease.

The CDR3 DNA sequence: TGTGCCAGTAGTATAGGTTGGAGGGCAGTTGACAATGAGCAGTTCTTC. This codes for CASSIGWRAVDNEQFF. The chain couples TRBV19 to TRBJ2-1; TRBD2 might be the D (6 bases). Between the trimmed V and J ends, which lost 1 base and 5 bases, there was a span of 15 bases. This CDR3 spans 16 amino acids. The germline CDR1 and CDR2 sequences are LNHDA and SQIVND (reference sequence).

This sequence joins TRBV7-8 and TRBJ1-1; possibly TRBD1 for D (5 bases). The CDR3 loop spans 14 amino acids. Trimming cost V 3 bases and J 4 bases, with 12 bases left between them. Germline lookup yields CDR1 SGHVS and CDR2 FQNEAQ. CDR3 coding DNA: TGTGCCAGCAGCTTGGGGGGGTGGAGCACTGAAGCTTTCTTT. Translation gives CASSLGGWSTEAFF.

The chain carries TRBV6-5 and TRBJ1-1, with 8 nucleotides matching TRBD1. CDR1 MNHEY and CDR2 SVGAGI come from the germline V gene. V lost 2 bases, J lost 11 bases, and 7 bases stayed unmatched. This CDR3 is built from 13 residues. DNA for the CDR3: TGTGCCAGCAGTTACAGGCAGGGGGCAACGGCTTTCTTT. This codes for CASSYRQGATAFF.

This rearrangement joins TRBV7-9 to TRBJ2-5, with D maybe TRBD1 (5 bases). This CDR3 spans 16 amino acids. CDR1 is SEHNR, CDR2 FQNEAQ, per germline (reference sequence). V was clipped by 2 bases and J by 2 bases, with 15 bases between them. This chain's CDR3 is CASSLPPLTVQETQYF. The DNA of the CDR3 is TGTGCCAGCAGCTTACCCCCCTTGACAGTTCAAGAGACCCAGTACTTC.

The V gene is TRBV6-1, the J gene TRBJ1-2; the D is unclear. The V end was cut by 0 bases, the J end by 5 bases, with 10 bases between. The CDR3 extends over 14 amino acids. CDR1 is MNHNS and CDR2 is SASEGT in the germline V gene. CDR3 residues: CASSEAGIEYGYTF. The CDR3 coding sequence is TGTGCCAGCAGTGAAGCTGGTATTGAGTATGGCTACACCTTC.

V usage is TRBV5-4 and J usage is TRBJ2-2; 7 bases are shared with TRBD2. Germline V gives CDR1 SGHNT, CDR2 YYREEE (reference sequence). Losses at the gene ends were 6 bases for V and 1 base for J; bases not matched to a gene: 6. CDR3 length: 15 amino acids. The CDR3 nucleotides are TGTGCCAGCATGTCGGGACTAAAGAACACCGGGGAGCTGTTTTTT. Translated: CASMSGLKNTGELFF.

The gene calls are TRBV3-1 (or the pseudogene TRBV3-2) and TRBJ2-1, with TRBD1 matching over 7 bases. V was clipped by 4 bases and J by 0 bases; unmatched bases: 6. This CDR3 is 16 amino acids long. Germline V CDR1 and CDR2: LGHDT, YNNKEL (reference sequence). Written as DNA, the CDR3 is TGTGCCAGCAGCCCCTCCGGGACAGCCTCCTACAATGAGCAGTTCTTC. This gives the protein CASSPSGTASYNEQFF.

The chain carries TRBV13 and TRBJ2-7; 14 bases are a match to TRBD2. Germline V gives CDR1 PRHDT, CDR2 FYEKMQ (reference sequence). This CDR3 spans 16 amino acids. The J segment lost 3 bases and the V segment lost 0 bases, leaving 1 base of the junction unmatched. The DNA for the CDR3 is TGTGCCAGCAGCTTAGGGGGACTAGCGGGGGTCTACGAGCAGTACTTC. This encodes CASSLGGLAGVYEQYF.

The chain uses TRBV5-4 and TRBJ1-3; no definite D call. Germline CDR1 and CDR2: SGHNT and YYREEE (reference sequence). This CDR3 region has 15 residues. The V end was cut by 0 bases, the J end by 0 bases, with 7 bases between. The CDR3, as DNA: TGTGCCAGCAGCTTGGATACTTACTCTGGAAACACCATATATTTT. Translation: CASSLDTYSGNTIYF.

J is TRBJ1-3 and V is TRBV9; TRBD1 matches at 9 bases. Germline CDR1 reads SGDLS; CDR2 reads YYNGEE. The CDR3 has 15 amino acids. With 3 bases clipped from V and 1 base from J, the junction kept 2 bases outside the gene matches. The CDR3, as DNA: TGTGCCAGCAGCGCGGGGACAGGGTCTGGAAACACCATATATTTT. Translating gives CASSAGTGSGNTIYF.

This chain uses TRBV6-6 with TRBJ1-2; 12 bases match TRBD1. CDR1 MNHNY and CDR2 SVGAGI come from the germline V gene (reference sequence). This CDR3 is built from 20 residues. V lost 5 bases and J lost 4; bases outside the gene matches: 20. The CDR3 DNA follows: TGTGCCAGCAGTCCCCGGGACAGGGGGCTACTTGATTCCCGGGGCTATGGCTACACCTTC. Its translation: CASSPRDRGLLDSRGYGYTF.

As to this clone: The sample carries other DNA sequences with the same CDR3. The chain links TRBV6-1 to TRBJ2-7, with D tentatively TRBD2 (5 bases). Trimming took 2 bases from V and 2 from J, leaving 13 bases between them. CDR1 and CDR2 from the germline V gene are MNHNS and SASEGT. The CDR3 consists of 15 residues. In nucleotides, the CDR3 is TGTGCCAGCAGTGAACCCGGAGGCACAACCTACGAGCAGTACTTC. Its translation: CASSEPGGTTYEQYF.

V usage is TRBV5-1 and J usage is TRBJ2-3; 10 bases are a match to TRBD2. The CDR3 runs to 14 residues. With V trimmed by 7 bases and J by 0 bases, 2 bases remained unmatched. Germline CDR1 reads SGHRS; CDR2 reads YFSETQ. The chain's CDR3 is CASSSGRSTDTQYF. DNA of the CDR3: TGCGCCAGCTCTAGCGGGAGAAGCACAGATACGCAGTATTTT.

This clone was counted only a few times. The chain combines TRBV5-1 with TRBJ1-6, with TRBD1 matching over 7 bases. V gave up 5 bases and J gave up 5 bases; unmatched junction bases: 4. This CDR3 has 14 residues. CDR1 and CDR2 (germline): SGHRS, YFSETQ. The CDR3 DNA reads TGCGCCAGCAGATGGGACAGAGATAATTCACCCCTCCACTTT. It yields the protein CASRWDRDNSPLHF.

This chain joins TRBV5-6 and TRBJ2-7; TRBD1 might be the D (5 bases). Germline V CDR1 and CDR2: SGHDT, YYEEEE. V lost 0 bases and J lost 3, with 7 bases in between. The CDR3 extends over 13 amino acids. The CDR3 protein is CASSLGTIYEQYF. The CDR3 nucleotides read TGTGCCAGCAGCTTGGGGACAATCTACGAGCAGTACTTC.

The CDR3 nucleotides are TGTGCCAGCAGCCCTGACAGGGATCATGGCTACACCTTC. It is translated as CASSPDRDHGYTF. The rearrangement links TRBV13 to TRBJ1-2, with TRBD1 matching over 7 bases. V gave up 5 bases and J gave up 6 bases; unmatched junction bases: 6. Germline loops: CDR1 PRHDT, CDR2 FYEKMQ (reference sequence). The CDR3 covers 13 residues.

A few counts support this clone. The chain carries TRBV3-1 (or the pseudogene TRBV3-2) and TRBJ2-1, with 11 nucleotides matching TRBD2. There are 15 residues in the CDR3. CDR1 and CDR2 from the germline V gene are LGHDT and YNNKEL (reference sequence). Losses at the gene ends were 1 base for V and 8 bases for J; bases not matched to a gene: 4. The CDR3 DNA reads TGTGCCAGCAGCCAAGTAGCGGGGGGGCTGGATGAGCAGTTCTTC. Its translation: CASSQVAGGLDEQFF.